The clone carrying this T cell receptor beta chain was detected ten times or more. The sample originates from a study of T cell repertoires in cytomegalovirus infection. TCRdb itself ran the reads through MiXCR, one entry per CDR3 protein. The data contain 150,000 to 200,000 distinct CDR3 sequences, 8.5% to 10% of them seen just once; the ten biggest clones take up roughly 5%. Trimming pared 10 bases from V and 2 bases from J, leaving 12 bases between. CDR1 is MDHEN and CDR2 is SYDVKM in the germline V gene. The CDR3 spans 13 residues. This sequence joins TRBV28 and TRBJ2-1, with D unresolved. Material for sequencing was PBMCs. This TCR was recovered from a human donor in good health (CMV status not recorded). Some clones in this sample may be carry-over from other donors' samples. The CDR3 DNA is TGTGCCACCGTGACGTCCCCCTACAATGAGCAGTTCTTC. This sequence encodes CATVTSPYNEQFF.